This T cell receptor beta chain was documented in a study of CXCR3-negative and CXCR3-positive naive CD8 T cells. Of note for this clonotype: Its antigen remains unidentified.

Germline CDR1 is SGHDN and CDR2 is FVKESK. The CDR3 consists of 17 residues. The study made its TRB cDNA libraries by 5' RACE, adding UMI labels. TCRdb re-analyzed the 5' RACE reads; it lists each CDR3 protein once, without DNA. Its listing shows under 150,000 distinct CDR3 sequences. Findings of the study overall: In CXCR3-positive naive cells, the TRB CDR3s were more hydrophobic than in CXCR3-negative naive cells.

Phenotypically, naive CD8+ T cells corresponded to CD45RO-CCR7+CD27+CD95-. The sequencing sample was made of naive CXCR3+ CD8+ T cells from blood. Regarding subset: CD45RO-CCR7+CD27+CD95- naive CD8+ T cells expressing CXCR3 (TNR3+). This chain uses TRBV14 with TRBJ1-4; checking the TCRdb D call of TRBD1 is not possible without DNA. The source of this sequence is a human donor in good health. Some clones in this sample may be carry-over from other donors' samples. This CDR3 reads CASSQGRGPLSNEKLFF. Looking up the rest from reference TRBV14 and TRBJ1-4 gives the full variable domain: EAGVTQFPSHSVIEKGQTVTLRCDPISGHDNLYWYRRVMGKEIKFLLHFVKESKQDESGMPNNRFLAERTGGTYSTLKVQPAELEDSGVYFCASSQGRGPLSNEKLFFGSGTQLSVL.